Detailed here is one T cell receptor (beta chain). Its target is not known. Each patient experienced a relapse that followed autologous stem cell transplantation, and brentuximab vedotin exposure varied. Looked up from germline, CDR1 is LNHDA and CDR2 is SQIVND (reference sequence). The CDR3 sequence is 15 residues long. Trimming cost V 6 bases and J 3 bases, with 14 bases left between them. The sample is drawn from a study of PD-1 blockade in classical Hodgkin lymphoma. Whole-study context: Patients received nivolumab 3 mg/kg intravenously every 2 weeks.

Sequencing used immunoSEQ multiplex PCR; TCRdb keeps in-frame clones, though not all of them. The repertoire includes about 85,000 clones, roughly 91% of them detected once, and about 2.7% sits in the top ten. Overall study results and limits: CD4+ TCR diversity, unlike CD8+, rose significantly by C4D1. Lower baseline TCR diversity was reported for newly diagnosed patients than for healthy donors. Diversity similar to that of newly diagnosed patients was seen at baseline in complete responders.

The specimen was peripheral blood mononuclear cells (PBMCs), collected before the second cycle of nivolumab. The chain uses TRBV19 and TRBJ1-4; no reliable D call. The receptor was derived from a human donor with classical Hodgkin lymphoma. CDR3 DNA: TGTGCCAGTAGGACCGGACGGACTTCTAATGAAAAACTGTTTTTT. The encoded protein is CASRTGRTSNEKLFF.